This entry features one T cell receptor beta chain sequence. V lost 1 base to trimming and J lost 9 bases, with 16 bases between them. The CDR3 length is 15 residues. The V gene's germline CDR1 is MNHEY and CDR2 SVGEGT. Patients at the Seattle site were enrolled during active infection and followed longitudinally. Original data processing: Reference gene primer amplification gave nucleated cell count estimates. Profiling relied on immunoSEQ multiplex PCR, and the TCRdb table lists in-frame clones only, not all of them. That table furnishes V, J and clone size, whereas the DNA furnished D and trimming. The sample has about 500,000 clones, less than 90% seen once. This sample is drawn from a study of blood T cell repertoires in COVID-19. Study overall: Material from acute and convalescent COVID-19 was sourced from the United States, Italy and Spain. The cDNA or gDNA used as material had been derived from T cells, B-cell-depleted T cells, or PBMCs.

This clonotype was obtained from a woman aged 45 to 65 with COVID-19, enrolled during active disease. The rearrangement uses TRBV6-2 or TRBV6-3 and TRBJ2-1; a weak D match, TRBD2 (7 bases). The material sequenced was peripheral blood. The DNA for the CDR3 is TGTGCCAGCAGTTACTTGGCGGGGGCGAGAGGTGAGCAGTTCTTC. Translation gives CASSYLAGARGEQFF.